Each of the 28 T cell receptor beta chains below was sequenced from the same sample in a study of cytomegalovirus exposure and HLA in healthy donors. The PCR contained 60 Vbeta and 13 Jbeta primers. Sequencing was performed with immunoSEQ multiplex PCR; in TCRdb, only in-frame clones are kept and a portion is missing. The sample records fewer than 250,000 clones, 65% to 80% being singletons. The sequenced sample was PBMCs. These receptors all come from a man aged 40-49 years in good health and CMV-seronegative.

This clone was seen a single time. V gene TRBV6-1 combines with J gene TRBJ1-4; 7 bases line up with TRBD1. This CDR3 comprises 14 residues. Trimming removed 4 bases from V and 3 bases from J; junction bases left unmatched: 2. Germline CDR1 and CDR2: MNHNS and SASEGT. CDR3 amino acids: CASSGGTANEKLFF. The CDR3 nucleotides read TGTGCCAGCAGTGGCGGGACAGCTAATGAAAAACTGTTTTTT.

V usage is TRBV6-5 and J usage is TRBJ2-2; possibly TRBD1 for D (6 bases). Per the germline V gene, CDR1 is MNHEY and CDR2 is SVGAGI. The V end was cut by 6 bases, the J end by 5 bases, with 13 bases between. This CDR3 has 14 residues. The CDR3 DNA sequence: TGTGCCAGCAGCCAGGGGCGCAGGACCGGGGAGCTGTTTTTT. It specifies CASSQGRRTGELFF.

The chain carries TRBV28 and TRBJ2-7; 7 bases are shared with TRBD1. Germline CDR1 reads MDHEN; CDR2 reads SYDVKM. V shed 7 bases, J shed 7 bases, and the junction held 7 bases outside the gene matches. CDR3 length equals 12 residues. The CDR3 loop reads CASITGQREQYF. CDR3 bases: TGTGCCAGCATAACGGGACAGCGAGAGCAGTACTTC.

This chain connects TRBV4-1 to TRBJ1-4; 11 bases line up with TRBD1. Unmatched junction bases numbered 8, after V lost 4 bases and J lost 7 bases. Germline CDR1 MGHRA, CDR2 YSYEKL. CDR3 length: 16 amino acids. CDR3 bases: TGCGCCAGCAGCCCGAGGGACAGGGGGTCAGGTGAAAAACTGTTTTTT. It is translated as CASSPRDRGSGEKLFF.

The genes are TRBV9 and TRBJ1-5, with D possibly TRBD1 on 6 matching bases. Looked up from germline, CDR1 is SGDLS and CDR2 is YYNGEE. This CDR3 spans 15 amino acids. V dropped 0 bases and J dropped 5 bases, with 12 bases sitting between them. Written as DNA, the CDR3 is TGTGCCAGCAGCGTAGGGACAGAAAACTATCAGCCCCAGCATTTT. Protein: CASSVGTENYQPQHF.

This chain joins TRBV10-3 and TRBJ2-7, with TRBD1 matching over 7 bases. The CDR3 has 14 amino acids. CDR1 and CDR2 from the germline V gene are ENHRY and SYGVKD. The V segment lost 5 bases and the J segment 0 bases; nucleotides outside the gene matches: 4. Written as DNA, the CDR3 is TGTGCCATCAGTCCGGGACAGAGCTCCTACGAGCAGTACTTC. It encodes CAISPGQSSYEQYF.

This sequence joins TRBV5-6 and TRBJ1-5; no firm D call. V lost 2 bases and J 3 bases, leaving 12 bases between the germline ends. The V gene's germline CDR1 is SGHDT and CDR2 YYEEEE. The CDR3 runs to 15 residues. The CDR3 DNA is TGTGCCAGCAGCTTCGGCAGGCTACCCAATCAGCCCCAGCATTTT. It encodes CASSFGRLPNQPQHF.

The rearrangement joins TRBV5-4 to TRBJ1-5, with 9 bases aligning to TRBD1. CDR3 length: 15 residues. J gave up 2 bases and V 4 bases, and 4 bases lay outside the gene matches. The germline gives CDR1 SGHNT, CDR2 YYREEE (reference sequence). CDR3 residues: CASSVDRGGNQPQHF. DNA of the CDR3: TGTGCCAGCAGCGTGGACAGGGGCGGCAATCAGCCCCAGCATTTT.

The chain joins TRBV30 to TRBJ2-3; D unresolved. V shed 5 bases and J shed 0 bases, with 15 bases lying between them. This CDR3 has 15 amino acids. The germline V gene has CDR1 GTSNPN and CDR2 SVGIG (reference sequence). This chain's CDR3 is CAWSSLGRSTDTQYF. In DNA, the CDR3 is TGTGCCTGGTCCTCCCTGGGCAGGAGCACAGATACGCAGTATTTT.

The count of this clone is one. This chain joins TRBV14 and TRBJ1-2; 7 bases fit TRBD1. Germline trimming cut 0 bases from V and 0 bases from J; bases unmatched to any gene: 4. The length of the CDR3 is 16 residues. Germline CDR1 SGHDN, CDR2 FVKESK. DNA for the CDR3: TGTGCCAGCAGCCAAGACGACAGGGCCCCTAACTATGGCTACACCTTC. Its protein product is CASSQDDRAPNYGYTF. The variable domain in full, completed from reference TRBV14 and TRBJ1-2, reads EAGVTQFPSHSVIEKGQTVTLRCDPISGHDNLYWYRRVMGKEIKFLLHFVKESKQDESGMPNNRFLAERTGGTYSTLKVQPAELEDSGVYFCASSQDDRAPNYGYTFGSGTRLTVV.

This clone was seen a few times. The chain combines TRBV7-2 with TRBJ2-1; the D gene is possibly TRBD1 (6 bases). The germline gives CDR1 SGHTA, CDR2 FQGNSA. This CDR3 comprises 15 residues. V gave up 5 bases and J gave up 6 bases, with 17 bases separating them. The CDR3 loop is CASSPDRGSFNEQFF. As DNA, the CDR3 is TGTGCCAGCAGCCCCGATAGGGGGTCGTTCAATGAGCAGTTCTTC.

The V gene is TRBV10-3, the J gene TRBJ2-1, with 12 nucleotides matching TRBD2. With V trimmed by 4 bases and J by 6 bases, 1 base remained unmatched. The CDR3 contains 14 residues. Germline loops: CDR1 ENHRY, CDR2 SYGVKD. CDR3 protein: CAISGLAGVNEQFF. The CDR3 bases are TGTGCCATCAGTGGACTAGCGGGAGTCAATGAGCAGTTCTTC.

Many counts were recorded for this clone. The J gene is TRBJ2-7, the V gene TRBV7-9; TRBD1 is a possible D gene (6 bases). V shed 5 bases and J shed 4 bases, with 12 bases lying between them. Germline loops: CDR1 SEHNR, CDR2 FQNEAQ (reference sequence). The CDR3 is made up of 13 amino acids. The DNA for the CDR3 is TGTGCCAGCAGCCAGGGGTTGGGATACGAGCAGTACTTC. Its protein is CASSQGLGYEQYF. Drawing the rest from reference TRBV7-9 and TRBJ2-7, the complete variable domain is DTGVSQNPRHKITKRGQNVTFRCDPISEHNRLYWYRQTLGQGPEFLTYFQNEAQLEKSRLLSDRFSAERPKGSFSTLEIQRTEQGDSAMYLCASSQGLGYEQYFGPGTRLTVT.

Here the CDR3 reads CSGGLAGTQYF. In nucleotides, the CDR3 is TGCAGCGGGGGACTAGCTGGTACGCAGTATTTT. The rearrangement joins TRBV29-1 to TRBJ2-3; 9 bases are a match to TRBD2. Germline V gene sequence: CDR1 SQVTM, CDR2 ANQGSEA. CDR3 length: 11 amino acids. The V segment lost 7 bases and the J segment 8 bases; nucleotides outside the gene matches: 4.

Only one count was recorded for this clone. V gene TRBV29-1 combines with J gene TRBJ2-5, with a tentative D call TRBD1 (6 bases). The CDR3 is made up of 15 amino acids. Germline-derived CDR1 and CDR2 are SQVTM and ANQGSEA. V was trimmed by 1 base and J by 2 bases, leaving 14 bases between them. CDR3 DNA: TGCAGCGTTGAAGGCGGGTACAGGGAACAAGAGACCCAGTACTTC. Translation: CSVEGGYREQETQYF.

The V gene is TRBV7-8, the J gene TRBJ1-5; 7 bases fit TRBD1. The CDR3 extends over 13 amino acids. Germline trimming cut 5 bases from V and 2 bases from J; bases unmatched to any gene: 0. CDR1 and CDR2 from the germline V gene are SGHVS and FQNEAQ. The CDR3 sequence is CASSDRGNQPQHF. The CDR3, as DNA: TGTGCCAGCAGCGACAGGGGCAATCAGCCCCAGCATTTT.

The chain is built from TRBV5-4 and TRBJ2-2; TRBD1 aligns across 8 bases. This CDR3 is 16 amino acids long. In germline, CDR1 is SGHNT, CDR2 YYREEE (reference sequence). V lost 4 bases, J lost 1 base, and 6 bases stayed unmatched. The CDR3 region is CASSPPGQENTGELFF. For the CDR3, the DNA is TGTGCCAGCAGCCCGCCGGGACAGGAGAACACCGGGGAGCTGTTTTTT.

This CDR3 is CASSFQGARHTEAFF. The CDR3 nucleotides are TGTGCCAGCAGCTTCCAGGGGGCGCGACACACTGAAGCTTTCTTT. V gene TRBV7-3 combines with J gene TRBJ1-1; 8 bases fit TRBD1. Germline CDR1 SGHTA, CDR2 FQGTGA. CDR3 length equals 15 residues. V dropped 3 bases and J dropped 3; count of bases not matched to a gene: 6.

The V and J genes are TRBV7-3 and TRBJ2-1; TRBD2 agrees at 10 bases. Germline V gene lookup returns CDR1 SGHTA and CDR2 FQGTGA. The V and J ends lost 2 bases and 7 bases, in that order; junction bases with no gene match: 5. CDR3 size: 15 residues. DNA for the CDR3: TGTGCCAGCAGCTTATACCTAGCGGGGGTGAATGAGCAGTTCTTC. Translating it yields CASSLYLAGVNEQFF.

The V and J genes are TRBV10-3 and TRBJ1-2; possibly TRBD1 for D (6 bases). The V gene lost 4 bases and the J gene lost 2 bases, with 11 bases spanning the gap. CDR1 ENHRY and CDR2 SYGVKD come from the germline V gene. The CDR3 has 14 amino acids. The CDR3 protein is CAISGTAMNYGYTF. CDR3 in DNA: TGTGCCATCAGTGGGACAGCCATGAACTATGGCTACACCTTC.

Details on this clone: Other DNA sequences in the sample encode the same CDR3. The V and J genes are TRBV27 and TRBJ2-1, with 11 bases that match TRBD2. Germline assignment: CDR1 MNHEY and CDR2 SMNVEV (reference sequence). Trimming at V came to 3 bases and at J to 3 bases, leaving 1 base not matched to a gene. The CDR3 consists of 15 residues. CDR3 DNA sequence: TGTGCCAGCAGTTTCGGGACTAGCGGCTACAATGAGCAGTTCTTC. Protein: CASSFGTSGYNEQFF.

The CDR3 DNA reads TGTGCCAGTAGTGTAGGACAGGGTAACACTGAAGCTTTCTTT. Amino acids: CASSVGQGNTEAFF. V and J are TRBV19 and TRBJ1-1, with 8 bases matching TRBD1. Germline-derived CDR1 and CDR2 are LNHDA and SQIVND (reference sequence). The CDR3 is made up of 14 amino acids. Germline trimming cut 5 bases from V and 2 bases from J; bases unmatched to any gene: 4.

The chain recombines TRBV7-3 with TRBJ2-5; maybe TRBD1 (6 bases). Germline V lookup: CDR1 SGHTA, CDR2 FQGTGA. The V and J ends lost 4 bases and 2 bases respectively, with 8 bases between them. The CDR3 spans 13 residues. CDR3 DNA sequence: TGTGCCAGCAGCTCCGGACAGCAAGAGACCCAGTACTTC. It is translated as CASSSGQQETQYF.

The chain couples TRBV6-6 to TRBJ1-1, with 8 bases aligning to TRBD1. This CDR3 comprises 13 residues. Losses at the gene ends were 6 bases for V and 8 bases for J; bases not matched to a gene: 8. CDR1 is MNHNY and CDR2 is SVGAGI in the germline V gene (reference sequence). CDR3 nucleotides: TGTGCCAGCAGCCACCGGGACAGGTTAGAAGCTTTCTTT. Residues: CASSHRDRLEAFF.

With regard to this clone: A junction end diverges from the germline sequence, so it may reflect a read error. The chain is built from TRBV2 and TRBJ1-2; D is uncertain. There are 12 residues in the CDR3. The germline V gene has CDR1 SNHLY and CDR2 FYNNEI. CDR3 region: CASGEGLYGYTF. CDR3 nucleotides: TGTGCCAGCGGTGAGGGCCTCTATGGCTACACCTTC.

The chain joins TRBV27 to TRBJ1-2, with 10 bases aligning to TRBD1. The CDR3 covers 17 residues. V lost 0 bases and J lost 8; bases outside the gene matches: 12. Germline CDR1 and CDR2: MNHEY and SMNVEV (reference sequence). The CDR3 is CASSLSETTGGRQGYTF. CDR3 in DNA: TGTGCCAGCAGTTTATCGGAAACGACAGGGGGCCGACAGGGCTACACCTTC.

This sequence joins TRBV4-1 and TRBJ1-2; D might be TRBD1 (5 bases). The length of the CDR3 is 14 residues. Germline CDR1 and CDR2: MGHRA and YSYEKL. V lost 0 bases to trimming and J lost 4 bases, with 9 bases between them. CDR3 nucleotides: TGCGCCAGCAGCCAAGACAGGGTCGCCTATGGCTACACCTTC. Amino acid sequence: CASSQDRVAYGYTF.

The J gene is TRBJ2-3, the V gene TRBV9; D unclear. The CDR3 has 14 residues. Trimming left V 4 bases short and J 2 bases short, with 11 bases between. Germline CDR1 and CDR2: SGDLS and YYNGEE. CDR3 in amino acids: CASSPRSHTDTQYF. DNA of the CDR3: TGTGCCAGCAGCCCCCGGAGCCACACAGATACGCAGTATTTT.